The source of this TCR beta chain is a study of Ad26.COV2.S vaccination and SARS-CoV-2 variants. Study in general: Each vaccinee took Ad26.COV2.S intramuscularly, once or twice 56 days apart.

A word on this clone: Its specificity is unknown.

The CDR3 is 16 amino acids. Trimming cost V 3 bases and J 5 bases; bases outside gene matches: 11. The germline V gene encodes CDR1 DFQATT and CDR2 SNEGSKA (reference sequence). Indicated treatment: around 19 received Ad26.COV2.S at low or high dose, single or two shots; about 5 received placebo; per-sample allocation not given. At day 63 after the first vaccine or placebo injection, samples were drawn. The vaccine antigen was prefusion-stabilized Wuhan SARS-CoV-2 spike. Sequencing used immunoSEQ multiplex PCR; TCRdb keeps in-frame clones, though not all of them. The sample consists of about 390,000 clones, approximately 90% of them appearing once. Study-level points and caveats: Spike-specific TCR breadth was greater in vaccine than placebo recipients.

The genes are TRBV20-1 and TRBJ2-7; 12 positions agree with TRBD1. Material: peripheral blood, obtained in a trial of Ad26.COV2.S vaccine versus placebo. This clonotype was obtained from a person between 18 and 60 years old who received the Ad26.COV2.S COVID-19 vaccine or a placebo. The CDR3 here is CSASMGSGTGGHEQYF. In DNA form, the CDR3 reads TGCAGTGCTAGTATGGGTTCCGGGACAGGGGGCCACGAGCAGTACTTC.